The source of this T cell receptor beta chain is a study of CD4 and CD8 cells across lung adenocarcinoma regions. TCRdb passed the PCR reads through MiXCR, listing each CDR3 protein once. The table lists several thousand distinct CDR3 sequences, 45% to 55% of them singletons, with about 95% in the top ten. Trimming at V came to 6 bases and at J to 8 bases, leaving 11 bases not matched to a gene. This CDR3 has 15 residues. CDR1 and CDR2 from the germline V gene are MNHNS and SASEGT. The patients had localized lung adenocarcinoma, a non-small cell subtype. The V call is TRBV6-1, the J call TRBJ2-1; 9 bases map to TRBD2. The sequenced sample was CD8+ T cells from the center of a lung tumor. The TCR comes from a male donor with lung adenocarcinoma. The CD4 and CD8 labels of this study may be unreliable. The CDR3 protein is CASRLGASGNDEQFF. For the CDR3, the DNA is TGTGCCAGCAGACTGGGGGCTAGCGGGAACGATGAGCAGTTCTTC.